One sample yielded the 19 T cell receptor beta chains listed below, sequenced in a study of cytomegalovirus exposure and HLA in healthy donors. Primers included in the PCR were 60 Vbeta and 13 Jbeta primers. Method: immunoSEQ multiplex PCR; TCRdb's copy keeps in-frame clones and lacks some. Of 120,000 to 150,000 clones listed, around 83% were seen once; the top ten hold 3.5% to 5%. The sample comprised PBMCs. These receptors all come from a man aged 40-49 years in good health and CMV-seropositive.

This chain joins TRBV7-9 and TRBJ1-1, with 7 bases that match TRBD1. The V gene's germline CDR1 is SEHNR and CDR2 FQNEAQ (reference sequence). The CDR3 is 14 residues long. The V and J ends lost 6 bases and 0 bases, in that order; junction bases with no gene match: 4. The CDR3 spells CASSNRGLNTEAFF. The CDR3 nucleotides are TGTGCCAGCAGTAACAGGGGTTTGAACACTGAAGCTTTCTTT. Based on the CDR3 plus reference TRBV7-9 and TRBJ1-1, the full variable domain is DTGVSQNPRHKITKRGQNVTFRCDPISEHNRLYWYRQTLGQGPEFLTYFQNEAQLEKSRLLSDRFSAERPKGSFSTLEIQRTEQGDSAMYLCASSNRGLNTEAFFGQGTRLTVV.

The chain uses TRBV29-1 and TRBJ2-1; 8 nucleotides agree with TRBD1. Germline lookup yields CDR1 SQVTM and CDR2 ANQGSEA. V gave up 0 bases and J gave up 1 base; unmatched junction bases: 5. The CDR3 length is 16 residues. The chain's CDR3 is CSVEDPDRVSYNEQFF. In DNA, the CDR3 is TGCAGCGTTGAAGACCCGGACAGGGTATCCTACAATGAGCAGTTCTTC.

V and J are TRBV19 and TRBJ2-2; D not resolved. Germline-derived CDR1 and CDR2 are LNHDA and SQIVND (reference sequence). This CDR3 has 15 residues. V lost 3 bases, J lost 0 bases, and 8 bases lay in between. The CDR3 loop reads CASSIRSANTGELFF. The CDR3 DNA reads TGTGCCAGTAGTATCCGTTCGGCGAACACCGGGGAGCTGTTTTTT.

This clone has only one observation. CDR3 loop: CASSQGLAGENEQYF. DNA of the CDR3: TGTGCCAGCAGCCAGGGACTAGCGGGAGAGAACGAGCAGTACTTC. The gene calls are TRBV27 and TRBJ2-7, with 14 bases fitting TRBD2. V lost 6 bases, J lost 5 bases, and 6 bases stayed unmatched. This CDR3 contains 15 residues. Germline V CDR1 and CDR2: MNHEY, SMNVEV (reference sequence).

The J gene is TRBJ2-3, the V gene TRBV2; a weak D match, TRBD1 (5 bases). The germline V and J ends were trimmed by 5 bases and 2 bases, with 17 bases remaining between them. Per the germline V gene, CDR1 is SNHLY and CDR2 is FYNNEI. This CDR3 is 16 amino acids long. The CDR3 region has the DNA TGTGCCAGCAGTTTGACAGACACATACCTCACAGATACGCAGTATTTT. It is translated as CASSLTDTYLTDTQYF. Variable domain in full (rest from reference TRBV2 and TRBJ2-3): EPEVTQTPSHQVTQMGQEVILRCVPISNHLYFYWYRQILGQKVEFLVSFYNNEISEKSEIFDDQFSVERPDGSNFTLKIRSTKLEDSAMYFCASSLTDTYLTDTQYFGPGTRLTVL.

This chain connects TRBV19 to TRBJ2-5; D is uncertain. From germline, CDR1 is LNHDA and CDR2 SQIVND (reference sequence). V was shortened by 5 bases and J by 2 bases, with 6 bases between the two germline ends. This CDR3 has 12 residues. The CDR3 nucleotides read TGTGCCAGTAGTGGGCAGCAAGAGACCCAGTACTTC. Protein product: CASSGQQETQYF.

The chain carries TRBV7-8 and TRBJ2-7, with TRBD1 matching over 8 bases. From germline, CDR1 is SGHVS and CDR2 FQNEAQ. The V gene end was trimmed by 5 bases and the J gene end by 3 bases; junction bases not matched to a gene: 6. The CDR3 is 14 amino acids. CDR3 sequence reads: CASSATGQGYEQYF. The CDR3 DNA sequence: TGTGCCAGCAGCGCAACAGGACAGGGCTACGAGCAGTACTTC.

The V gene is TRBV21-1, the J gene TRBJ1-3; the table's D gene call, TRBD1, was not cross checked with the DNA. TRBV21-1 is a pseudogene segment. The CDR3 is 17 amino acids. CDR3 in amino acids: CASSKAESGAAGNTIYF. CDR3 DNA: TGTGCCAGCAGCAAAGCCGAGTCAGGGGCGGCAGGAAACACCATATATTTT.

The rearrangement joins TRBV4-3 to TRBJ2-2; D call uncertain. CDR3 size: 13 residues. Trimming removed 4 bases from V and 8 bases from J, with 11 bases in between. Looked up from germline, CDR1 is LGHNA and CDR2 is YSLEER. The chain's CDR3 is CASSPSELGELFF. The DNA for the CDR3 is TGCGCCAGCAGCCCGTCCGAGCTTGGGGAGCTGTTTTTT.

This sequence joins TRBV4-3 and TRBJ2-4, with D possibly being TRBD1 (6 bases). With 4 bases removed from V and 1 base from J, the gap between germline ends came to 14 bases. The CDR3 length is 16 residues. From germline, CDR1 is LGHNA and CDR2 YSLEER. The CDR3 DNA sequence: TGCGCCAGCAGCCCAGGATCGCAGGGGGCCAAAAACATTCAGTACTTC. Translation: CASSPGSQGAKNIQYF.

The J gene is TRBJ2-1, the V gene TRBV5-1, with 13 nucleotides matching TRBD2. This CDR3 spans 17 amino acids. J lost 6 bases, V lost 1 base, and 7 bases had no gene match. CDR1 is SGHRS, CDR2 YFSETQ, per germline. The CDR3 is CASSLKGGLAGINEQFF. Written as DNA, the CDR3 is TGCGCCAGCAGCTTGAAGGGGGGACTAGCGGGAATCAATGAGCAGTTCTTC.

The chain employs TRBV28 and TRBJ2-2; 12 bases map to TRBD2. The CDR3 covers 15 residues. J gave up 5 bases and V 6 bases, and 4 bases lay outside the gene matches. Germline loops: CDR1 MDHEN, CDR2 SYDVKM. CDR3 loop: CASSLAGGGTGELFF. As DNA, the CDR3 is TGTGCCAGCAGCCTAGCGGGAGGGGGGACCGGGGAGCTGTTTTTT.

The chain employs TRBV7-2 and TRBJ1-2, with unresolved D. Germline V gene lookup returns CDR1 SGHTA and CDR2 FQGNSA. The CDR3 sequence is 14 residues long. The V gene lost 2 bases and the J gene lost 2 bases, with 9 bases spanning the gap. CDR3 sequence: CASSLLAGNYGYTF. The CDR3, as DNA: TGTGCCAGCAGCTTACTAGCAGGAAACTATGGCTACACCTTC.

V and J are TRBV10-3 and TRBJ2-2; 8 nucleotides align to TRBD1. The length of the CDR3 is 16 residues. The ends lost 5 bases at V and 6 bases at J; junction bases unmatched: 11. The V gene's germline CDR1 is ENHRY and CDR2 SYGVKD. The CDR3 loop is CAISLDRGLSSGELFF. CDR3 DNA: TGTGCCATCAGTCTAGACAGGGGACTTAGCTCCGGGGAGCTGTTTTTT.

In DNA form, the CDR3 reads TGTGCCAGCAGCACGGGACTAGCGGGAGGGTTCGACGAGCAGTACTTC. Amino acids: CASSTGLAGGFDEQYF. The chain combines TRBV5-4 with TRBJ2-7, with 16 bases identical to TRBD2. CDR1 and CDR2 (germline): SGHNT, YYREEE (reference sequence). V lost 4 bases and J lost 5; bases outside the gene matches: 6. The CDR3 length is 16 residues.

CDR3 in DNA: TGCGCCAGCAGCCCGGGGGGCCCTGGGGCCAACGTCCTGACTTTC. This codes for CASSPGGPGANVLTF. The rearrangement links TRBV5-1 to TRBJ2-6, with a possible D match to TRBD2 (7 bases). Germline CDR1 SGHRS, CDR2 YFSETQ. The V end lost 4 bases, the J end lost 2 bases, and 10 bases lay between the germline ends. This CDR3 comprises 15 residues.

The rearrangement uses TRBV19 and TRBJ2-1, with 7 bases lining up with TRBD2. In germline, CDR1 is LNHDA, CDR2 SQIVND (reference sequence). The junction had 13 bases not matched to a gene; V was cut back by 5 bases and J by 9 bases. The length of the CDR3 is 15 residues. CDR3 bases: TGTGCCAGTAGTTCGGGGGTGGGCGGGGGTGGTGAGCAGTTCTTC. Protein product: CASSSGVGGGGEQFF.

The chain links TRBV4-3 to TRBJ1-1, with D tentatively TRBD1 (6 bases). The V end lost 4 bases, the J end lost 0 bases, and 15 bases lay between the germline ends. CDR3 length equals 16 residues. Germline V lookup: CDR1 LGHNA, CDR2 YSLEER. The CDR3: CASSLQTGLMNTEAFF. CDR3 sequence (DNA): TGCGCCAGCAGCCTCCAGACAGGTCTTATGAACACTGAAGCTTTCTTT.

The V and J genes are TRBV30 and TRBJ1-2, with no clear D. This CDR3 is 15 amino acids long. The germline V gene has CDR1 GTSNPN and CDR2 SVGIG (reference sequence). The V end lost 8 bases, the J end lost 0 bases, and 19 bases lay between the germline ends. CDR3 residues: CARLSWEQPNYGYTF. CDR3 coding DNA: TGTGCCCGATTAAGTTGGGAGCAACCTAACTATGGCTACACCTTC.